This T cell receptor (beta chain) was profiled in a study of CD4 T cells in relation to SARS-CoV-2 and coronaviruses (dated by TCRdb to about 2021). In terms of the full investigation: In the ViraFEST assay, PBMCs were cultured with antigen for less than 12 days, after which TCR beta CDR3s were sequenced to identify clonal expansions specific to the antigen. Shared crossreactive spike epitopes were mapped to their HLA restriction using patient-derived lymphoblastoid cell lines. At the level of individual TCR clonotypes, the study measured memory CD4+ T cell crossreactivity between SARS-CoV-2 spike protein and common cold coronavirus spike proteins. A different, Illumina-based TCR-beta assay was used to sequence expansion assays from other donors in the study. An HIV-1 Nef peptide pool or a culture without peptide was used as the negative reference condition. The Adaptive Biotechnologies TCR-sequencing kit was used to sequence samples from three pre-COVID donors and the naive versus memory experiments, while other data came from Illumina-based sequencing.

Points the paper makes about the study in general: Crossreactive clones showed significantly weaker SARS-CoV-2-driven expansion than monoreactive clones, consistent with antigenic imprinting. The study was constrained by small numbers of patients and of tested TCRs. Pre-pandemic and post-infection samples were not both contributed by any donor, so tracing of the source of pre-existing responses was limited. Approximately 61% of donors had memory CD4+ clonotypes that crossrecognized SARS-CoV-2 and at least one common cold coronavirus spike. Crossreactivity analysis was centred on spike protein, so crossreactivity against other viral proteins was not assessed.

CD4+ T cells from unexposed donors were collected before the COVID-19 pandemic (2011-2018). After around 10 days of culture, CD4+ T cells were isolated with the EasySep CD4+ T cell isolation kit. As far as cell numbers permitted, CD4+ T cells from unexposed donors were tested for reactivity against SARS-CoV-2 S and N as well as four spike pools from common cold coronaviruses. PBMCs were cultured at around 2 million per well in IMDM supplemented with about 5% human AB serum and 7.5 to 10 IU/ml IL-2. Half of the culture medium was replaced with fresh IL-2-containing medium on days 3 and 7. Each peptide culture condition was generally run in triplicate replicate wells. Leukapheresis product for the unexposed donors was bought commercially. Ficoll-Paque PLUS gradient centrifugation was used to isolate PBMCs from leukapheresis product or whole blood. PBMCs were either used fresh in the expansion assay or cryopreserved at -140 degrees C. The QIAamp Micro DNA Kit was used to extract genomic DNA from the CD4+ T cells.

Concerning this clone: What antigen it recognizes has not been identified. It has no much larger one-base neighbor in the sample; base qualities were not kept.

Library creation used the immunoSEQ multiplex PCR assay. Regarding the original processing steps: During preprocessing, nonproductive sequences were removed, along with CDR3s that did not begin with C, did not end with F or W, or were shorter than 7 amino acids. Antigen-specific clonotypes were called with the MANAFEST web app on the basis of expansion relative to the reference and to other culture wells. A clone counted as positive if significantly expanded in 2 of 3 replicate wells versus the reference culture at FDR below 0.05. To be called positive, a clone also had to show significant expansion compared with every other tandem well and an odds ratio greater than 5. CDR3 homology was measured as pairwise Levenshtein distance, computed with the stringdist R package after trimming three terminal residues from each end. TCRdb holds this immuneACCESS table with in-frame rearrangements only. Some clones are missing; in checked studies, unresolved V genes explain under half, and the rest has no known cause. That table furnishes V, J and clone size, whereas the DNA furnished D and trimming. Present in this sample are 24,000 or so clones, around 78% of which were seen just once. About 15% of the sample comes from the top ten.

This receptor was obtained from a human donor in good health. Sample: CD4+ T cells from PBMCs, cultured in vitro.

The DNA reads as follows: TGTGCCAGTACCCGGGGAGAGGGGGCCGATACGCAGTATTTT. The translation is CASTRGEGADTQYF. The sequence joins TRBV19 to TRBJ2-3, with TRBD1 matching 7 junction bases. Inclusive of the bounding cysteine and phenylalanine, the CDR3 is 14 residues long. CDR3 DNA is the only sequence kept; it has 42 bases, read in frame from the first base. The germline V gene (reference sequence) specifies LNHDA as CDR1 and SQIVND as CDR2. At the junction V is shortened by 7 bases and J by 6 bases; bases outside the gene matches: 10. Reference TRBV19 and TRBJ2-3 proteins supply the regions before and after the CDR3; the full variable domain is: DGGITQSPKYLFRKEGQNVTLSCEQNLNHDAMYWYRQDPGQGLRLIYYSQIVNDFQKGDIAEGYSVSREKKESFPLTVTSAQKNPTAFYLCASTRGEGADTQYFGPGTRLTVL.